This T cell receptor beta chain was sequenced for a study of cytomegalovirus exposure and HLA in healthy donors. Study overall: A preliminary data release comprised 80 million to 95 million unique TCRs obtained from HLA-typed donors.

PCR was performed using 60 Vbeta and 13 Jbeta primers. This table comes from immunoSEQ multiplex PCR, and its TCRdb copy is limited to in-frame clones, with some not included. Of under 300,000 clones listed, around 80% are singletons. Trimming took 1 base from V and 8 from J, leaving 6 bases between them. This CDR3 has 13 residues. Germline values: CDR1 MNHNS, CDR2 SASEGT. The receptor was derived from a woman aged 55-75 years in good health and CMV-seropositive. The chain couples TRBV6-1 to TRBJ1-6, with unresolved D. The sequenced material came from PBMCs. CDR3 in DNA: TGTGCCAGCAGTGAAGAAGTAGATTCACCCCTCCACTTT. This gives the protein CASSEEVDSPLHF.